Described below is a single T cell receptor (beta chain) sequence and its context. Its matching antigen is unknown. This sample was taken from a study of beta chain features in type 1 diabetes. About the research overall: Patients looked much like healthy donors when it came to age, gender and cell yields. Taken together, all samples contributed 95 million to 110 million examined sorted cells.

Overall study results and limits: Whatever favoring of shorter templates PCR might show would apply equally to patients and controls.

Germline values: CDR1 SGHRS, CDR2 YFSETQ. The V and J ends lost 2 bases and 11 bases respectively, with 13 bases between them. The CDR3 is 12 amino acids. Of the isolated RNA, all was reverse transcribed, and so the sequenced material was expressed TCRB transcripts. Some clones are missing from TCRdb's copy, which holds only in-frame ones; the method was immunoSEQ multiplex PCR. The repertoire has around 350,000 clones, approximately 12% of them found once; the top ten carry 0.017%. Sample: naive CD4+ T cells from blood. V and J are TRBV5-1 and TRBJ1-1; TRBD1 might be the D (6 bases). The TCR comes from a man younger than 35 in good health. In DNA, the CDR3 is TGCGCCAGCAGCTTATATCCAGGGGTGGCTTTCTTT. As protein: CASSLYPGVAFF.